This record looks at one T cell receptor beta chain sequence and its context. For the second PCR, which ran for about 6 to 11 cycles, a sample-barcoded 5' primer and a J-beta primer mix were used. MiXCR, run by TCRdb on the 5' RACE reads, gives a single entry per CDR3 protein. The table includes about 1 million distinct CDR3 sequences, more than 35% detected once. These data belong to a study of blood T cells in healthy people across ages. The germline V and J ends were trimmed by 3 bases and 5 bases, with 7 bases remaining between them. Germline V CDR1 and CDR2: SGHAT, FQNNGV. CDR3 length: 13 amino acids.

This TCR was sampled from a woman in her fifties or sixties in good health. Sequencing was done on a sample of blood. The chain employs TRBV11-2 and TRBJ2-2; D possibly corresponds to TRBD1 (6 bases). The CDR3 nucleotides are TGTGCCAGCAGCTTCGGACAGACCGGGGAGCTGTTTTTT. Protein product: CASSFGQTGELFF.